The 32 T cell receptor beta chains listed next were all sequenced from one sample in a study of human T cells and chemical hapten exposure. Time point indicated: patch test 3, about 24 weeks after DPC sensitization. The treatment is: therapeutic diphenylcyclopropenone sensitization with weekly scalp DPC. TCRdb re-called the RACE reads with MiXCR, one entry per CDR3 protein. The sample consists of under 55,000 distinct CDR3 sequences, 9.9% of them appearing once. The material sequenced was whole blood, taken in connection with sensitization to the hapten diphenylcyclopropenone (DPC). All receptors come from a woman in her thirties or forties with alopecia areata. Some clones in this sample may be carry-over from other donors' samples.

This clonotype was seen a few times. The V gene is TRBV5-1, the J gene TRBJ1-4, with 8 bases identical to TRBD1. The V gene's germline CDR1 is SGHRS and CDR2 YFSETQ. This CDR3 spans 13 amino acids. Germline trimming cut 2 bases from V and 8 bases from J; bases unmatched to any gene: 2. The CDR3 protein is CASSLGTGEKLFF. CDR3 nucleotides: TGCGCCAGCAGCTTAGGGACAGGAGAAAAACTGTTTTTT. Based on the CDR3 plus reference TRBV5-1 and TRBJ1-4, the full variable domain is KAGVTQTPRYLIKTRGQQVTLSCSPISGHRSVSWYQQTPGQGLQFLFEYFSETQRNKGNFPGRFSGRQFSNSRSEMNVSTLELGDSALYLCASSLGTGEKLFFGSGTQLSVL.

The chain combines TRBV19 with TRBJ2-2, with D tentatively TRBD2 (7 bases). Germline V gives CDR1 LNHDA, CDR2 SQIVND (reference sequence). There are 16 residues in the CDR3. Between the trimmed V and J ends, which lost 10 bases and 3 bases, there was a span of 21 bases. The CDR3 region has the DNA TGTGCCACCTCATGGGGAGGGACATTAGACACCGGGGAGCTGTTTTTT. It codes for CATSWGGTLDTGELFF. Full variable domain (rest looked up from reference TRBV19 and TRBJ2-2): DGGITQSPKYLFRKEGQNVTLSCEQNLNHDAMYWYRQDPGQGLRLIYYSQIVNDFQKGDIAEGYSVSREKKESFPLTVTSAQKNPTAFYLCATSWGGTLDTGELFFGEGSRLTVL.

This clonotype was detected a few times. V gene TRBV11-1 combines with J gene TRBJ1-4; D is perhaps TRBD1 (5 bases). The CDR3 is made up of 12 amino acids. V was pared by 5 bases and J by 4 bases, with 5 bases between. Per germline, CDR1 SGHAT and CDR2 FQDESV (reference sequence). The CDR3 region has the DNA TGTGCCAGCAGCGGACATAATGAAAAACTGTTTTTT. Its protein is CASSGHNEKLFF.

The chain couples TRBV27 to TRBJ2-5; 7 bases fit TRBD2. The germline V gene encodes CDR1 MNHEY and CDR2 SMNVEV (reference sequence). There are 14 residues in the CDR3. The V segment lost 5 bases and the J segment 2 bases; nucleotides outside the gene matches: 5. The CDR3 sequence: CASSDLAAQETQYF. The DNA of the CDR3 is TGTGCCAGCAGTGACCTAGCGGCACAAGAGACCCAGTACTTC.

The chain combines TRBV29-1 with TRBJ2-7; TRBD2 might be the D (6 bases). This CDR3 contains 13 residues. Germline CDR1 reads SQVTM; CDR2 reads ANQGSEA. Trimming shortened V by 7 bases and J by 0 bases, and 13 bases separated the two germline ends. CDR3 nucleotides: TGCAGCGCTGGGACTTACCACTCCTACGAGCAGTACTTC. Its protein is CSAGTYHSYEQYF.

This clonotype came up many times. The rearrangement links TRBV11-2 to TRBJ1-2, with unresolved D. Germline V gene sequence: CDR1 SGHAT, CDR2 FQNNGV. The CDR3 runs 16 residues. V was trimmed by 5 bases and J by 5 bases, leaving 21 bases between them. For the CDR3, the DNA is TGTGCCAGCAGCCCGCATGGCTCGTCGTCAACTTATGGCTACACCTTC. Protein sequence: CASSPHGSSSTYGYTF.

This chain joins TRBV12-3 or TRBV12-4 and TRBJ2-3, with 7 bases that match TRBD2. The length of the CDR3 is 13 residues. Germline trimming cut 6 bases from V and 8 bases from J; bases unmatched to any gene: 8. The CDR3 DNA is TGTGCCAGCAGGCGACTAGCCCGCCGTACGCAGTATTTT. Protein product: CASRRLARRTQYF.

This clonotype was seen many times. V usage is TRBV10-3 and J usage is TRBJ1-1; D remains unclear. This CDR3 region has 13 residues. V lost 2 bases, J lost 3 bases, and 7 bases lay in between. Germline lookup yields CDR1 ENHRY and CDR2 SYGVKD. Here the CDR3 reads CAISEMADTEAFF. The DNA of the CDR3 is TGTGCCATCAGTGAGATGGCCGACACTGAAGCTTTCTTT.

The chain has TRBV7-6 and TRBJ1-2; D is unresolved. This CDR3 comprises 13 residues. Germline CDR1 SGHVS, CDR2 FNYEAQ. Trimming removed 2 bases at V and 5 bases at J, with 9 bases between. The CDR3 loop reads CASSLSGRYGYTF. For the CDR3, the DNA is TGTGCCAGCAGCTTATCGGGCAGATATGGCTACACCTTC.

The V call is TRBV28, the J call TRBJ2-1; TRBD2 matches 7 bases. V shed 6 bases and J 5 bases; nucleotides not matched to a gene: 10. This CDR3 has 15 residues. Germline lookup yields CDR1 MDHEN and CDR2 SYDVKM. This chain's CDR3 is CASSTAGLSHNEQFF. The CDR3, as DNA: TGTGCCAGCAGCACAGCGGGACTTAGCCACAATGAGCAGTTCTTC.

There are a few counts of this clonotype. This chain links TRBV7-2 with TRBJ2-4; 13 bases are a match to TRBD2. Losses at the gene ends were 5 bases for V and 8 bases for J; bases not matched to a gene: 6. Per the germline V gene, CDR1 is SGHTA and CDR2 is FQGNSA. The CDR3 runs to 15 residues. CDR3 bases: TGTGCCAGCAGCGCAAGGACTAGCGGGGGTTACATTCAGTACTTC. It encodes CASSARTSGGYIQYF.

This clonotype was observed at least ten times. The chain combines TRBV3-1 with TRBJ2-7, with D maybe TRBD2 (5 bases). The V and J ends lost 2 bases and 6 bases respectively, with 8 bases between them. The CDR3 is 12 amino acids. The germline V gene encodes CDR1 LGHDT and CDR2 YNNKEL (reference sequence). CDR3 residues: CASSQRGSEQYF. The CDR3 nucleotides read TGTGCCAGCAGCCAAAGAGGGAGCGAGCAGTACTTC.

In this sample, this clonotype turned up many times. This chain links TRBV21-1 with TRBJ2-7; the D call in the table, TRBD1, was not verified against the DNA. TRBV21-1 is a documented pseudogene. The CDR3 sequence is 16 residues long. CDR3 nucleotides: TGTGCCAGCAGCAAAGTAGCCGGGACAGGGGACCACGAGCAGTACTTC. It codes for CASSKVAGTGDHEQYF.

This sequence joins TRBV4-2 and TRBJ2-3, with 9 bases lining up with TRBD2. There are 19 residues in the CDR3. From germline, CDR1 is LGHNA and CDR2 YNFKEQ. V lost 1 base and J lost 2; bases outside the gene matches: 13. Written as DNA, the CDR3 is TGTGCCAGCAGCCAAGGTGTTAGCGGGGGCGCCCACTCCACAGATACGCAGTATTTT. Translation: CASSQGVSGGAHSTDTQYF.

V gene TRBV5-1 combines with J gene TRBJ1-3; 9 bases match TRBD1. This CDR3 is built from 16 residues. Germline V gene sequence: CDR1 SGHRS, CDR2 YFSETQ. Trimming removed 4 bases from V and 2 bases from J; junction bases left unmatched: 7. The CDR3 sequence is CASSRTGTGPGNTIYF. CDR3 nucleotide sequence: TGCGCCAGCAGCCGCACCGGGACAGGGCCTGGAAACACCATATATTTT.

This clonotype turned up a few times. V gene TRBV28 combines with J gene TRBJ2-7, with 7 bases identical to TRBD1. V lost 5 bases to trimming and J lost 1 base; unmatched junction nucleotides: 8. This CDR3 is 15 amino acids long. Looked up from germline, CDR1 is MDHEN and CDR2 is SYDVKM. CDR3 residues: CASSQPGQHSYEQYF. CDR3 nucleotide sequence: TGTGCCAGCAGTCAACCGGGACAGCATTCCTACGAGCAGTACTTC.

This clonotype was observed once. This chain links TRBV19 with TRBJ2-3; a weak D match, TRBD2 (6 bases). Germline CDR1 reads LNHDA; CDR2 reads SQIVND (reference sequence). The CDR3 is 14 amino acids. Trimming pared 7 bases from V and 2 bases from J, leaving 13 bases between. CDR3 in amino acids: CASKADYNTDTQYF. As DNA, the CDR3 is TGTGCCAGTAAAGCGGACTATAACACAGATACGCAGTATTTT.

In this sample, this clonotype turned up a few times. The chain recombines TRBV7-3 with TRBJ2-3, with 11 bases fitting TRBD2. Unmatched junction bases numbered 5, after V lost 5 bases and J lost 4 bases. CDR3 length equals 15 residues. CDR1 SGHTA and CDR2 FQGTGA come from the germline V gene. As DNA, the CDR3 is TGTGCCAGCAGCCCTAGCGGGGGGCAGGCAGATACGCAGTATTTT. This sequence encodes CASSPSGGQADTQYF. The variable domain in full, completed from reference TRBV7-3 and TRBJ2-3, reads GAGVSQTPSNKVTEKGKYVELRCDPISGHTALYWYRQSLGQGPEFLIYFQGTGAADDSGLPNDRFFAVRPEGSVSTLKIQRTERGDSAVYLCASSPSGGQADTQYFGPGTRLTVL.

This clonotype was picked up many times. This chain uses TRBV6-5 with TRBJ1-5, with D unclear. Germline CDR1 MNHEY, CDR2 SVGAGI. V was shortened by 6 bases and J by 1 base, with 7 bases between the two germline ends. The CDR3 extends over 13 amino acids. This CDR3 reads CASRLGSNQPQHF. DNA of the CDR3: TGTGCCAGCAGACTCGGGAGCAATCAGCCCCAGCATTTT.

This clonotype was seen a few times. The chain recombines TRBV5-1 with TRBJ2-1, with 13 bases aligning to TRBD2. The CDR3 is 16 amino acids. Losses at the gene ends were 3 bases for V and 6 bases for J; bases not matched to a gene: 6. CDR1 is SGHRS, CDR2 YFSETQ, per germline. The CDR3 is CASSSLTSGGSNEQFF. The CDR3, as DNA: TGCGCCAGCAGCTCGTTGACTAGCGGGGGGTCCAATGAGCAGTTCTTC. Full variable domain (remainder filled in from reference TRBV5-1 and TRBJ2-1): KAGVTQTPRYLIKTRGQQVTLSCSPISGHRSVSWYQQTPGQGLQFLFEYFSETQRNKGNFPGRFSGRQFSNSRSEMNVSTLELGDSALYLCASSSLTSGGSNEQFFGPGTRLTVL.

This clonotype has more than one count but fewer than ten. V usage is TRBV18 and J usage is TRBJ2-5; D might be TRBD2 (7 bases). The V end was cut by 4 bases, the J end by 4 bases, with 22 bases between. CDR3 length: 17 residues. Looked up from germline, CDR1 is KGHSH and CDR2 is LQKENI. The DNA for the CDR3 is TGTGCCAGCTCACTCGCGGGAGTTAGGGACAACAGAGAGACCCAGTACTTC. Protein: CASSLAGVRDNRETQYF. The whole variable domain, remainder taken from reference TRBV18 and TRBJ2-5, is NAGVMQNPRHLVRRRGQEARLRCSPMKGHSHVYWYRQLPEEGLKFMVYLQKENIIDESGMPKERFSAEFPKEGPSILRIQQVVRGDSAAYFCASSLAGVRDNRETQYFGPGTRLLVL.

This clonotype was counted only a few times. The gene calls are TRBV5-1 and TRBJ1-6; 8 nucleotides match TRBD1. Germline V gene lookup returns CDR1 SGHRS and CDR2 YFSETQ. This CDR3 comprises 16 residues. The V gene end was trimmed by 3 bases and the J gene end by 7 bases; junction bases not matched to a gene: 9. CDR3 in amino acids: CASSSGDRKGNSPLHF. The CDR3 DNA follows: TGCGCCAGCAGCTCCGGGGACAGGAAGGGGAATTCACCCCTCCACTTT. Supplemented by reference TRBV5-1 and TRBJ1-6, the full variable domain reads KAGVTQTPRYLIKTRGQQVTLSCSPISGHRSVSWYQQTPGQGLQFLFEYFSETQRNKGNFPGRFSGRQFSNSRSEMNVSTLELGDSALYLCASSSGDRKGNSPLHFGNGTRLTVT.

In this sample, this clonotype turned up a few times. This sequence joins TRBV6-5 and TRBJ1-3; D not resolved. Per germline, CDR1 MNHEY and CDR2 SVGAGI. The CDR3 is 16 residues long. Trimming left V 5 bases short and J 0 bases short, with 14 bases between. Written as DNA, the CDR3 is TGTGCCAGCAGTCCCCCTGGGTTTCCCTCTGGAAACACCATATATTTT. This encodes CASSPPGFPSGNTIYF.

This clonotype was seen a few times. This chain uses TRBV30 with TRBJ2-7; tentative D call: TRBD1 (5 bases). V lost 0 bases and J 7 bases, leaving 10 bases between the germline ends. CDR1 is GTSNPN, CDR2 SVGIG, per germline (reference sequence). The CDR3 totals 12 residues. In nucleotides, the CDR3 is TGTGCCTGGAGTGTCCAGGGTAGGGAGCAGTACTTC. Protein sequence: CAWSVQGREQYF.

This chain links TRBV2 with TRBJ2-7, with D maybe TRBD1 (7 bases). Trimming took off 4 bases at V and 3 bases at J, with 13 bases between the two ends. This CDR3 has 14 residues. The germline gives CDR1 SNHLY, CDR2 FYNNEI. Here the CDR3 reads CASSAQGGSYEQYF. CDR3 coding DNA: TGTGCCAGCAGTGCCCAGGGGGGAAGCTACGAGCAGTACTTC.

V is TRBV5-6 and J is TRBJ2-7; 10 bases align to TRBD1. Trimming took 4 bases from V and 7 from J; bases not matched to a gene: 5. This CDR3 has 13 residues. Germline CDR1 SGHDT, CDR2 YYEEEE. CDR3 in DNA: TGTGCCAGCAGCATCGGGACAGGGGAAGAGCAGTACTTC. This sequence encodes CASSIGTGEEQYF.

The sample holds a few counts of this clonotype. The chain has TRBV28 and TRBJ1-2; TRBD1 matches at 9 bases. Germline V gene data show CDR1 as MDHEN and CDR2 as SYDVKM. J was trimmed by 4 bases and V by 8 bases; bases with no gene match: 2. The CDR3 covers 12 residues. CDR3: CASGTGSYGYTF. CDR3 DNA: TGTGCCAGCGGGACAGGGTCCTATGGCTACACCTTC.

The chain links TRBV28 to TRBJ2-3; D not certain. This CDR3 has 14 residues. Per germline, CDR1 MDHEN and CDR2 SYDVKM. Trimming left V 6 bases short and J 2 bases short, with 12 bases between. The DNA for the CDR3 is TGTGCCAGCAGACCCTCGATCACCACAGATACGCAGTATTTT. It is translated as CASRPSITTDTQYF.

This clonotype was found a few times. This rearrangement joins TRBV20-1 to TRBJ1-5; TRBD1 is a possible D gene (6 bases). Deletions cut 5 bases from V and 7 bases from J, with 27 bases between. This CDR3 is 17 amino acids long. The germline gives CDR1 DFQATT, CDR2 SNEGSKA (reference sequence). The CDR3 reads CSAGFLVGRGGQQPQHF. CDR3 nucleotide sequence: TGCAGTGCTGGATTTCTGGTTGGCAGGGGAGGGCAACAGCCCCAGCATTTT.

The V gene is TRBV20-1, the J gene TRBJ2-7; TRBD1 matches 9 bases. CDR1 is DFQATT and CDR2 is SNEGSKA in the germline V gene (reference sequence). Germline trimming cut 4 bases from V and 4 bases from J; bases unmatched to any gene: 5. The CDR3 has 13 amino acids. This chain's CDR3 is CSANRDREYEQYF. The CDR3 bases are TGCAGTGCTAACCGGGACAGGGAGTACGAGCAGTACTTC.

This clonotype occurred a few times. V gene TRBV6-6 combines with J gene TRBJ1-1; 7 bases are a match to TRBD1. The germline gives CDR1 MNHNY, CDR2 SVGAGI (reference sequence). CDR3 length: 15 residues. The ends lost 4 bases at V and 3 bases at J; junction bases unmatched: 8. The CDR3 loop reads CASSSTGKSHTEAFF. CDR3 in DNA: TGTGCCAGCAGTTCGACAGGGAAGAGCCACACTGAAGCTTTCTTT.

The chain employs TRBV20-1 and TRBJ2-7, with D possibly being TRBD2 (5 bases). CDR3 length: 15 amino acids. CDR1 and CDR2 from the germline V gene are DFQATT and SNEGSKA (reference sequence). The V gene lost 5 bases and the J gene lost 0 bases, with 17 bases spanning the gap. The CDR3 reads CSAPQLTIFSYEQYF. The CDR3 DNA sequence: TGCAGTGCTCCCCAACTGACTATCTTCTCCTACGAGCAGTACTTC.